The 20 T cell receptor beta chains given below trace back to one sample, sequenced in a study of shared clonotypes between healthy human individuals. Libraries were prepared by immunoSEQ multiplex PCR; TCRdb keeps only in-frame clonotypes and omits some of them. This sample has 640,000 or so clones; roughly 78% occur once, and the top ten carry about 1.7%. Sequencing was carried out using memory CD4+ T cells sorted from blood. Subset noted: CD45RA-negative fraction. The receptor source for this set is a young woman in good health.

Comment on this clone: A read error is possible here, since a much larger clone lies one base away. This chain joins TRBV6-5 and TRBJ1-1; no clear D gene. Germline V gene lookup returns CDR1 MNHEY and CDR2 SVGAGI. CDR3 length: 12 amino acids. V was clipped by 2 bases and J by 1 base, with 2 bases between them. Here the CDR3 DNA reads TGTGCCAGCAGTTACGCGAACACTGAAGCTTTCTTT. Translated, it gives CASSYANTEAFF.

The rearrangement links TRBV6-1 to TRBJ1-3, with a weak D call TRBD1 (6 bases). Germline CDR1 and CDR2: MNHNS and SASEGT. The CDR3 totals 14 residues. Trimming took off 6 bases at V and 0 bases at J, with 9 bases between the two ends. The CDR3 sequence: CASRDSFSGNTIYF. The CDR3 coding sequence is TGTGCCAGCAGGGACAGCTTCTCTGGAAACACCATATATTTT.

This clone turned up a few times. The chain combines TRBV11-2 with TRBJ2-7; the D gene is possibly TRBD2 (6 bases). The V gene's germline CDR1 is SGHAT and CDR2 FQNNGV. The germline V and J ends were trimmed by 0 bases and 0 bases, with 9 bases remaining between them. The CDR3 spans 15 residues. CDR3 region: CASSLDLRDSYEQYF. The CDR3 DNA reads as TGTGCCAGCAGCTTAGATCTGCGGGACTCCTACGAGCAGTACTTC.

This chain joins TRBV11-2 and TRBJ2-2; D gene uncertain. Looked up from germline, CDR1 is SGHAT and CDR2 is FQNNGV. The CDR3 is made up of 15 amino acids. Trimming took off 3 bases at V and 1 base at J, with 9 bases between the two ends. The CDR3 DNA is TGTGCCAGCAGCTTCCCCGGCGGGAACACCGGGGAGCTGTTTTTT. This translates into CASSFPGGNTGELFF.

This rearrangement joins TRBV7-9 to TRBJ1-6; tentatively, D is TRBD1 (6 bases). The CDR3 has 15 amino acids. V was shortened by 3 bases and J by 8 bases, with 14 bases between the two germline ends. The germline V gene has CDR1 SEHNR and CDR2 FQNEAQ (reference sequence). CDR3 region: CASSLQQGKDSPLHF. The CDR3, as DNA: TGTGCCAGCAGCTTGCAGCAGGGGAAGGATTCACCCCTCCACTTT.

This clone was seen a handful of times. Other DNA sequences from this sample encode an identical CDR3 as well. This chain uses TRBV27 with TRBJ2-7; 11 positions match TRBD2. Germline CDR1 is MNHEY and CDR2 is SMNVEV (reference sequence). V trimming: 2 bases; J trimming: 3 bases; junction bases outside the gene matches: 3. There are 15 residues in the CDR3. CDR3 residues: CASSLNSGRDYEQYF. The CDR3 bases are TGTGCCAGCAGTTTAAATAGCGGGAGGGACTACGAGCAGTACTTC.

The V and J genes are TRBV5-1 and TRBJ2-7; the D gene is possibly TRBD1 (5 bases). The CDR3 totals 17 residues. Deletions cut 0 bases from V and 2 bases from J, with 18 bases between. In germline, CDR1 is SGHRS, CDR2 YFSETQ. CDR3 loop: CASSLGGSDRYPYEQYF. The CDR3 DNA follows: TGCGCCAGCAGCTTGGGGGGTTCTGACAGATACCCCTACGAGCAGTACTTC.

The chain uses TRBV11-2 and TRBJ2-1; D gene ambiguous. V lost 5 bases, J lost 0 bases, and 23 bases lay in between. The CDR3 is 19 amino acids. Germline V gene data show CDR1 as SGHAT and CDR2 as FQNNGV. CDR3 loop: CASSLRPLTTLSSYNEQFF. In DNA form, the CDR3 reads TGTGCCAGCAGCCTTCGACCTTTAACGACGTTGAGCTCCTACAATGAGCAGTTCTTC.

As DNA, the CDR3 is TGTGCCAGCAGGGCGGGACTAGCGGGAGCAGCCGGGGAGCTGTTTTTT. It codes for CASRAGLAGAAGELFF. The rearrangement uses TRBV7-9 and TRBJ2-2; TRBD2 agrees at 14 bases. V trimming: 6 bases; J trimming: 6 bases; junction bases outside the gene matches: 6. The CDR3 spans 16 residues. Germline CDR1 SEHNR, CDR2 FQNEAQ (reference sequence).

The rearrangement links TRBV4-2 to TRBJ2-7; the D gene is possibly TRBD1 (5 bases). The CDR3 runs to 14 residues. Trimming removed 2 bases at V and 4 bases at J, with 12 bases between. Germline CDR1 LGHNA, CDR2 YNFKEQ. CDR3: CASSQTGVRYEQYF. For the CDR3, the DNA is TGTGCCAGCAGCCAAACAGGAGTAAGGTACGAGCAGTACTTC.

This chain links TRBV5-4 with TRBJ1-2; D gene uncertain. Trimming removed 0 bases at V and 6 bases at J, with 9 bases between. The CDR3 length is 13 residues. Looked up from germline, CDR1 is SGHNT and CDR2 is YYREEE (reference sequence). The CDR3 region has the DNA TGTGCCAGCAGCTTGGAGGGCCGAGATGGCTACACCTTC. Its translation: CASSLEGRDGYTF.

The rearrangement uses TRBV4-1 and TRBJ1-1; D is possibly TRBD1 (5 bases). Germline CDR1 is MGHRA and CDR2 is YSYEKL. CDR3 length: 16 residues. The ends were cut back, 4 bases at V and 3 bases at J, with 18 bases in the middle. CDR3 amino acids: CASSRRDLPGYTEAFF. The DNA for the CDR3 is TGCGCCAGCAGCCGAAGGGACCTCCCGGGGTACACTGAAGCTTTCTTT.

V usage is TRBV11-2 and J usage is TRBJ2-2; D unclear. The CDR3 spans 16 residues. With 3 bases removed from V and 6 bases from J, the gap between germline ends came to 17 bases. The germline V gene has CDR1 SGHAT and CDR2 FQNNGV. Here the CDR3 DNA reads TGTGCCAGCAGCTTTAGCCACATCGTGTTCTCCGGGGAGCTGTTTTTT. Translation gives CASSFSHIVFSGELFF.

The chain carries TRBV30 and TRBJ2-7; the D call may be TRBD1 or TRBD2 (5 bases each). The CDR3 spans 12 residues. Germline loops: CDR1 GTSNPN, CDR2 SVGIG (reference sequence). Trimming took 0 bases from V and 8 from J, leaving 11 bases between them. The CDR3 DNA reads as TGTGCCTGGAGTGTTGGGACCTCCAAGCAGTACTTC. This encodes CAWSVGTSKQYF.

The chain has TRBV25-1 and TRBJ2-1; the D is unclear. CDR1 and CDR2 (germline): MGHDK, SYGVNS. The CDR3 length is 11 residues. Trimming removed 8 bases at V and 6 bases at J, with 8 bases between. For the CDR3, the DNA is TGTGCCAGCGGCTCCCGCAATGAGCAGTTCTTC. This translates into CASGSRNEQFF. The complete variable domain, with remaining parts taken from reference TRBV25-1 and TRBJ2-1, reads EADIYQTPRYLVIGTGKKITLECSQTMGHDKMYWYQQDPGMELHLIHYSYGVNSTEKGDLSSESTVSRIRTEHFPLTLESARPSHTSQYLCASGSRNEQFFGPGTRLTVL.

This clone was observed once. The DNA of the CDR3 is TGTGCCAGCAGCGGTAGTTTCGCTAGCGGGAGTGGTAGTGAGCAGTTCTTC. As protein: CASSGSFASGSGSEQFF. The chain combines TRBV9 with TRBJ2-1, with 10 nucleotides matching TRBD2. Trimming removed 3 bases from V and 9 bases from J; junction bases left unmatched: 15. CDR1 is SGDLS and CDR2 is YYNGEE in the germline V gene. The CDR3 is made up of 17 amino acids.

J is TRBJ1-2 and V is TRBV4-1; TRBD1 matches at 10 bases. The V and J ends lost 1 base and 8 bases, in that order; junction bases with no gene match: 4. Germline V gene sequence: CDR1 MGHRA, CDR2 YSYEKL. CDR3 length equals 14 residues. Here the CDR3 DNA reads TGCGCCAGCAGCCAAGGGGGGACAGGGGTCGGCTACACCTTC. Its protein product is CASSQGGTGVGYTF.

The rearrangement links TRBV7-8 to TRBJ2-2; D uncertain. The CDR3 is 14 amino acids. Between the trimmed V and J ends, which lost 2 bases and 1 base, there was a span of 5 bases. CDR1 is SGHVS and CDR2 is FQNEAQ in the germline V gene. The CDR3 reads CASSLIRNTGELFF. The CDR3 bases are TGTGCCAGCAGCTTAATAAGGAACACCGGGGAGCTGTTTTTT.

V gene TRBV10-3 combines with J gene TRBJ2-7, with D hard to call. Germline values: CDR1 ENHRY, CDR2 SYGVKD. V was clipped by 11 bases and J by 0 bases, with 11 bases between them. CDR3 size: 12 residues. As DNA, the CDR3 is TGTGCCGTGGGATCCCCCTCCTACGAGCAGTACTTC. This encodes CAVGSPSYEQYF.

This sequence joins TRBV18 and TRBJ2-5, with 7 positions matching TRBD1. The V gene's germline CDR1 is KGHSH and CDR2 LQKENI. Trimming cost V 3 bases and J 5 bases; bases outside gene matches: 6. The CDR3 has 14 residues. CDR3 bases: TGTGCCAGCTCACCCAACAGGGGACGGGAGACCCAGTACTTC. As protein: CASSPNRGRETQYF.